The clone carrying this TCR beta chain has just a few counts. Its matching antigen is unknown. This record comes from a study of identical twins. Template switching, a step in the protocol, added a universal primer site, and cDNA carried unique molecular identifiers. TCRdb reprocessed the 5' RACE reads with MiXCR, giving one entry per CDR3 protein. Among around 1.7 million distinct CDR3 sequences, less than 35% were seen once, and the ten largest hold 0.25% to 0.3%. J lost 3 bases, V lost 4 bases, and 6 bases had no gene match. CDR1 DFQATT and CDR2 SNEGSKA come from the germline V gene (reference sequence). This CDR3 has 15 amino acids. Study-wide results and caveats: Memory repertoires showed no such pattern, whereas abundant cord blood beta clonotypes carried fewer insertions. Out-of-frame alpha sequences common to twins exhibited a surplus of low generation probability.

The V gene is TRBV20-1, the J gene TRBJ2-7, with 13 bases aligning to TRBD2. The clonotype comes from a newborn girl in good health. Sequenced material: cord blood. The CDR3 reads CSAMGLAGHLYEQYF. The CDR3 DNA reads TGCAGTGCTATGGGACTAGCGGGGCATCTCTACGAGCAGTACTTC.